Below are 8 T cell receptor beta chains sequenced from a single sample in a study of cytomegalovirus exposure and HLA in healthy donors. Amplification used 60 Vbeta primers and 13 Jbeta primers. Profiled with immunoSEQ multiplex PCR; TCRdb holds only in-frame clones, not every one. The sample lists about 190,000 clones; under 85% were seen once. Sequenced material: PBMCs. The receptors were gathered from a young woman in good health and CMV-seronegative.

This clone was observed a handful of times. The chain has TRBV2 and TRBJ1-1; 7 bases agree with TRBD1. Germline V gives CDR1 SNHLY, CDR2 FYNNEI. CDR3 length equals 12 residues. Unmatched junction bases numbered 13, after V lost 11 bases and J lost 10 bases. The CDR3 coding sequence is TGTGCCGGAGGGACAGAAGGTTTCGGAGCTTTCTTT. Translating it yields CAGGTEGFGAFF.

The chain combines TRBV6-6 with TRBJ2-5; 9 bases are shared with TRBD2. Unmatched junction bases numbered 14, after V lost 5 bases and J lost 7 bases. From germline, CDR1 is MNHNY and CDR2 SVGAGI (reference sequence). This CDR3 comprises 16 residues. CDR3 protein: CASSTGSGGGDGTQYF. The CDR3 DNA reads TGTGCCAGCAGTACCGGGAGCGGCGGGGGGGATGGGACCCAGTACTTC.

The rearrangement uses TRBV19 and TRBJ2-7, with 9 bases aligning to TRBD1. Germline CDR1 and CDR2: LNHDA and SQIVND (reference sequence). J lost 2 bases, V lost 5 bases, and 7 bases had no gene match. The CDR3 length is 15 residues. The CDR3 region has the DNA TGTGCCAGTAGTCAACCCGGGACAGGGACCTACGAGCAGTACTTC. It is translated as CASSQPGTGTYEQYF. Supplemented by reference TRBV19 and TRBJ2-7, the full variable domain reads DGGITQSPKYLFRKEGQNVTLSCEQNLNHDAMYWYRQDPGQGLRLIYYSQIVNDFQKGDIAEGYSVSREKKESFPLTVTSAQKNPTAFYLCASSQPGTGTYEQYFGPGTRLTVT.

A few counts support this clone. The chain uses TRBV30 and TRBJ2-3, with 8 bases matching TRBD2. Germline trimming cut 1 base from V and 4 bases from J; bases unmatched to any gene: 7. This CDR3 contains 15 residues. In germline, CDR1 is GTSNPN, CDR2 SVGIG (reference sequence). CDR3 residues: CAWSGSGTPADTQYF. The CDR3 DNA follows: TGTGCCTGGAGTGGTAGCGGGACGCCGGCAGATACGCAGTATTTT.

This rearrangement joins TRBV11-2 to TRBJ1-1; D is undetermined. The germline V and J ends were trimmed by 5 bases and 1 base, with 11 bases remaining between them. The CDR3 covers 14 residues. CDR1 SGHAT and CDR2 FQNNGV come from the germline V gene. The CDR3 DNA is TGTGCCAGCAGCCCGACCCGGGGGAACACTGAAGCTTTCTTT. Translated, it gives CASSPTRGNTEAFF.

The gene calls are TRBV6-6 and TRBJ1-6, with 8 bases that match TRBD1. After removal of 1 base from V and 6 bases from J, the junction contained 5 bases not matched to a gene. The CDR3 has 16 amino acids. CDR1 is MNHNY, CDR2 SVGAGI, per germline (reference sequence). CDR3: CASSYLAGGGNSPLHF. CDR3 DNA sequence: TGTGCCAGCAGTTACTTGGCAGGGGGCGGTAATTCACCCCTCCACTTT.

This clone has a handful of counts. The V call is TRBV10-1, the J call TRBJ2-2; 10 bases are shared with TRBD2. CDR3 length equals 15 residues. V gave up 4 bases and J gave up 3 bases; unmatched junction bases: 2. The germline CDR1 and CDR2 sequences are WNHNN and SYGVQD (reference sequence). The CDR3 region has the DNA TGCGCCAGCAGTGGGAGCGGGGGGGACACCGGGGAGCTGTTTTTT. Translation gives CASSGSGGDTGELFF.

The chain has TRBV12-5 and TRBJ2-2; 9 nucleotides agree with TRBD2. The CDR3 totals 14 residues. CDR1 and CDR2 from the germline V gene are LGHNT and FRNRAP. V gave up 5 bases and J gave up 6 bases; unmatched junction bases: 4. The CDR3 loop reads CASGKGTSPGELFF. The DNA of the CDR3 is TGTGCTAGTGGTAAGGGGACTAGCCCCGGGGAGCTGTTTTTT.